These 19 T cell receptor beta chains were all obtained from the same sample, sequenced in a study of patients and donors after allogeneic stem cell transplantation. TCRdb processed the RT-PCR reads anew with MiXCR; each CDR3 protein has one entry. The repertoire holds about 960,000 distinct CDR3 sequences, with about a sixth as singletons. Input material: blood, either unsorted or a sorted T cell fraction (not recorded which). These receptors were obtained from a human donor who was either an allogeneic HSCT recipient or a stem cell or donor lymphocyte infusion donor (not recorded which). It is not recorded whose cells these are; they may come from a transplant donor.

The rearrangement uses TRBV11-3 and TRBJ1-2; no clear D gene. The length of the CDR3 is 12 residues. Germline CDR1 is SGHNT and CDR2 is YENEEA. V dropped 5 bases and J dropped 7 bases, with 11 bases sitting between them. The CDR3: CASSLLARGYTF. In DNA, the CDR3 is TGTGCCAGCAGCCTCCTTGCCCGTGGCTACACCTTC.

The V and J genes are TRBV20-1 and TRBJ2-2, with TRBD1 matching 11 bases. The CDR3 length is 16 residues. With V trimmed by 3 bases and J by 6 bases, 9 bases remained unmatched. Germline CDR1 DFQATT, CDR2 SNEGSKA (reference sequence). CDR3 sequence reads: CSASGTGTGGAGELFF. The CDR3 DNA reads TGCAGTGCTAGTGGTACCGGGACAGGGGGAGCCGGGGAGCTGTTTTTT.

The CDR3 protein is CAISDPRTSGSNAPDTQYF. The CDR3 coding sequence is TGTGCCATCAGTGACCCACGGACTAGCGGGAGTAATGCTCCAGATACGCAGTATTTT. V usage is TRBV10-3 and J usage is TRBJ2-3, with 13 bases identical to TRBD2. The CDR3 runs to 19 residues. With V trimmed by 3 bases and J by 4 bases, 13 bases remained unmatched. The germline V gene encodes CDR1 ENHRY and CDR2 SYGVKD.

The sample holds a few counts of this clonotype. The rearrangement links TRBV3-1 to TRBJ1-2, with 8 nucleotides matching TRBD1. Losses at the gene ends were 2 bases for V and 6 bases for J; bases not matched to a gene: 2. The CDR3 length is 13 residues. Per the germline V gene, CDR1 is LGHDT and CDR2 is YNNKEL (reference sequence). This CDR3 reads CASSQLTGDGYTF. The CDR3, as DNA: TGTGCCAGCAGCCAATTGACAGGGGATGGCTACACCTTC.

The rearrangement links TRBV7-9 to TRBJ2-3; D is possibly TRBD2 (6 bases). CDR1 is SEHNR, CDR2 FQNEAQ, per germline (reference sequence). This CDR3 spans 16 amino acids. Trimming stripped 6 bases from V and 4 bases from J, with 20 bases between. In nucleotides, the CDR3 is TGTGCCAGCAGGAGACTAGTCCCCTCGGCGGCAGATACGCAGTATTTT. The encoded protein is CASRRLVPSAADTQYF.

The rearrangement links TRBV5-6 to TRBJ1-1; no clear D gene. Germline V gene lookup returns CDR1 SGHDT and CDR2 YYEEEE. V lost 4 bases, J lost 4 bases, and 8 bases lay in between. The CDR3 runs to 12 residues. The CDR3 bases are TGTGCCAGCAGCCCCAGGCTCACTGAAGCTTTCTTT. Residues: CASSPRLTEAFF.

This chain joins TRBV12-3 or TRBV12-4 and TRBJ1-1; D is uncertain. Trimming left V 8 bases short and J 0 bases short, with 13 bases between. The CDR3 totals 14 residues. The DNA of the CDR3 is TGTGCCAGCGGCAGGTCACGGATGAACACTGAAGCTTTCTTT. It yields the protein CASGRSRMNTEAFF.

The chain joins TRBV30 to TRBJ1-6, with D unclear. CDR1 is GTSNPN, CDR2 SVGIG, per germline (reference sequence). V lost 4 bases and J 7 bases, leaving 14 bases between the germline ends. This CDR3 has 14 residues. The DNA for the CDR3 is TGTGCCTGGATCGCTTTGCAATCAAATTCACCCCTCCACTTT. Translating gives CAWIALQSNSPLHF.

The V call is TRBV9, the J call TRBJ2-1; TRBD1 might be the D (6 bases). The length of the CDR3 is 13 residues. Per the germline V gene, CDR1 is SGDLS and CDR2 is YYNGEE. Trimming cost V 4 bases and J 6 bases, with 11 bases left between them. The CDR3 sequence: CASSKGQSNEQFF. Here the CDR3 DNA reads TGTGCCAGCAGCAAAGGACAGTCCAATGAGCAGTTCTTC.

The table lists this clonotype with a few counts. The chain has TRBV4-2 and TRBJ2-7; D is unclear. Trimming cost V 2 bases and J 7 bases, with 15 bases left between them. Germline CDR1 and CDR2: LGHNA and YNFKEQ. The CDR3 length is 14 residues. The CDR3 region has the DNA TGTGCCAGCAGCCAACAGGCTGTCCCCGCAGAGCAGTACTTC. It specifies CASSQQAVPAEQYF.

The chain recombines TRBV10-3 with TRBJ2-2, with D possibly matching TRBD2 (6 bases). The CDR3 loop spans 16 amino acids. Trimming left V 4 bases short and J 0 bases short, with 12 bases between. The germline V gene encodes CDR1 ENHRY and CDR2 SYGVKD. CDR3 loop: CAISGRGTSNTGELFF. CDR3 DNA sequence: TGTGCCATCAGTGGCCGGGGGACCTCGAACACCGGGGAGCTGTTTTTT.

The table lists this clonotype with a few counts. The genes are TRBV4-1 and TRBJ2-7, with 8 bases identical to TRBD1. Germline V gives CDR1 MGHRA, CDR2 YSYEKL. This CDR3 comprises 14 residues. The J segment lost 3 bases and the V segment lost 3 bases, leaving 4 bases of the junction unmatched. The chain's CDR3 is CASSQWTGSYEQYF. The CDR3 coding sequence is TGCGCCAGCAGCCAGTGGACAGGGAGCTACGAGCAGTACTTC.

This clonotype was observed a handful of times. The genes are TRBV20-1 and TRBJ2-7, with unresolved D. This CDR3 is 14 amino acids long. With 3 bases removed from V and 6 bases from J, the gap between germline ends came to 18 bases. Germline values: CDR1 DFQATT, CDR2 SNEGSKA (reference sequence). This chain's CDR3 is CSASIDGPLTEQYF. The CDR3 DNA sequence: TGCAGTGCTAGTATAGATGGCCCGCTAACCGAGCAGTACTTC.

The chain has TRBV9 and TRBJ2-7; no definite D call. The length of the CDR3 is 13 residues. The V gene lost 0 bases and the J gene lost 5 bases, with 9 bases spanning the gap. Per the germline V gene, CDR1 is SGDLS and CDR2 is YYNGEE. CDR3 in amino acids: CASSVGGWDEQYF. The CDR3 DNA reads as TGTGCCAGCAGCGTAGGGGGATGGGACGAGCAGTACTTC.

This rearrangement joins TRBV18 to TRBJ2-2; D is undetermined. The CDR3 is made up of 14 amino acids. From germline, CDR1 is KGHSH and CDR2 LQKENI. With 5 bases removed from V and 6 bases from J, the gap between germline ends came to 13 bases. The CDR3 DNA is TGTGCCAGCTCATCATCCATCAACCCCGGGGAGCTGTTTTTT. Its protein is CASSSSINPGELFF.

This clonotype has just a few counts. The chain carries TRBV5-1 and TRBJ2-1, with D unresolved. This CDR3 region has 13 residues. The germline gives CDR1 SGHRS, CDR2 YFSETQ. The V end was cut by 0 bases, the J end by 8 bases, with 9 bases between. In DNA, the CDR3 is TGCGCCAGCAGCTTGGACCCGGACGATGAGCAGTTCTTC. It is translated as CASSLDPDDEQFF.

The rearrangement links TRBV20-1 to TRBJ2-3, with unresolved D. Germline-derived CDR1 and CDR2 are DFQATT and SNEGSKA (reference sequence). Deletions cut 5 bases from V and 1 base from J, with 10 bases between. This CDR3 spans 13 amino acids. The CDR3 nucleotides are TGCAGTGCTGCTGGACCGGGCACAGATACGCAGTATTTT. It specifies CSAAGPGTDTQYF.

Here the CDR3 reads CASLASGTTPLTGELFF. The CDR3 DNA reads as TGCGCCAGCCTAGCATCCGGGACAACTCCCCTCACCGGGGAGCTGTTTTTT. This chain links TRBV5-1 with TRBJ2-2, with D maybe TRBD1 (6 bases). CDR3 size: 17 residues. In germline, CDR1 is SGHRS, CDR2 YFSETQ. Trimming removed 7 bases from V and 4 bases from J, with 23 bases in between.

V is TRBV27 and J is TRBJ2-5; 7 bases map to TRBD2. The CDR3 sequence is 15 residues long. Trimming cost V 9 bases and J 0 bases; bases outside gene matches: 10. The V gene's germline CDR1 is MNHEY and CDR2 SMNVEV (reference sequence). CDR3: CASFTSASNQETQYF. CDR3 coding DNA: TGTGCCAGTTTCACTAGCGCTTCCAACCAAGAGACCCAGTACTTC.